This T cell receptor beta chain came from a study of blood T cell repertoires in COVID-19. CDR3 length equals 11 residues. V shed 6 bases and J shed 6 bases, with 8 bases lying between them. CDR1 is ENHRY and CDR2 is SYGVKD in the germline V gene. All enrollees were roughly 18 to 100 years old and from 24 US areas. TCRdb's table, derived via immunoSEQ multiplex PCR, lists solely in-frame clones and lacks some. The table lists under 500,000 clones, 70% to 90% of them singletons. Sequenced material: PBMCs or T cells enriched from blood (not recorded which). This clonotype originated in a woman aged 18-35 years with acute COVID-19. The chain is built from TRBV10-3 and TRBJ1-2; the D gene is possibly TRBD1 (5 bases). CDR3: CAISPGNGYTF. The CDR3 DNA is TGTGCCATCAGCCCAGGGAATGGCTACACCTTC.